This record covers a single T cell receptor beta chain. Its target is not known. The V gene end was trimmed by 5 bases and the J gene end by 6 bases; junction bases not matched to a gene: 11. Germline lookup yields CDR1 MDHEN and CDR2 SYDVKM. This CDR3 has 15 residues. These data are taken from a study of T-cell memory formation after mild COVID-19. Study outcomes and limitations: Day 15 to 85 contractors were CD4/CD8 balanced; later expanders leaned CD4+. Pre-infection memory already had some responding clones, implying cross-reactive memory joined.

TCRdb ran MiXCR on the 5' RACE reads and lists one entry per CDR3 protein. The sample has under 250,000 distinct CDR3 sequences; about 10% are singletons. The TCR sequence derives from a man younger than 35 who had mild COVID-19 (a few samples of this study predate the infection). Cell type and time point are not known. The chain employs TRBV28 and TRBJ2-7; 9 bases are shared with TRBD1. The sample was PBMCs or a T cell subset sorted from them (not recorded which). CDR3: CASSTAGTGNVEQYV. In DNA form, the CDR3 reads TGTGCCAGCAGTACCGCCGGGACAGGGAATGTCGAGCAGTACGTC.